The clone carrying this T cell receptor beta chain was counted a few times. The whole isolated RNA underwent reverse transcription, so sequencing captured expressed TCRB transcripts. Only in-frame clones appear in the TCRdb table, and some are missing; sequencing was by immunoSEQ multiplex PCR. Found here are under 450,000 clones, about 14% of them singletons; the top ten hold about 0.018%. These data come from a study of beta chain features in type 1 diabetes. CDR3 length: 15 residues. V was trimmed by 4 bases and J by 5 bases, leaving 15 bases between them. In germline, CDR1 is SGHTA, CDR2 FQGNSA. This rearrangement joins TRBV7-2 to TRBJ1-5, with D possibly being TRBD1 (6 bases). The material sequenced was naive CD4+ T cells from blood. This receptor was obtained from a woman between 18 and 29 years old in good health. CDR3 coding DNA: TGTGCCAGCAGCTCACCGGGCAGGGGTTATCAGCCCCAGCATTTT. Translating gives CASSSPGRGYQPQHF.